This record concerns one T cell receptor (beta chain) sequence. These data come from a study of blood T cell repertoires in COVID-19. Clones were read by immunoSEQ multiplex PCR, and TCRdb kept only the in-frame ones, dropping some. The sample yields fewer than 500,000 clones, 88% seen once. The cohort comprised adults aged 18 to 89 years residing in under 25 US areas. There are 15 residues in the CDR3. Trimming removed 0 bases at V and 5 bases at J, with 11 bases between. Germline CDR1 and CDR2: SGHRS and YFSETQ. The V call is TRBV5-1, the J call TRBJ2-2, with D possibly matching TRBD2 (6 bases). The clonotype comes from a woman under 40 with acute COVID-19. Sequencing input: PBMCs or T cells enriched from blood (not recorded which). CDR3 DNA: TGCGCCAGCAGCTTGGGACTAGGAGAAACCGGGGAGCTGTTTTTT. Amino acids: CASSLGLGETGELFF.